This T cell receptor beta chain was documented in a study of blood T cells in healthy people across ages. Alongside a J-beta primer mix, a sample-barcoded 5' primer served in a second PCR lasting about 7 to 12 cycles. The authors tagged each cDNA molecule using a template-switch adaptor with 12 random nucleotides. TCRdb re-derived calls from the 5' RACE reads in MiXCR, one entry per CDR3 protein. The data hold 650,000 to 1,000,000 distinct CDR3 sequences, with 46% observed a single time. Extracted total RNA amounted to at least 5.5 micrograms for each sample. Germline V gene lookup returns CDR1 SGHTA and CDR2 FQGNSA. Trimming took 1 base from V and 0 from J; bases not matched to a gene: 6. The CDR3 runs 17 residues.

The rearrangement links TRBV7-2 to TRBJ2-3, with 8 bases aligning to TRBD2. The TCR originated in a man aged 80 or over in good health. Sequenced sample: blood. The DNA for the CDR3 is TGTGCCAGCAGCTTAGTTGCTAGCGGGTTAAGCACAGATACGCAGTATTTT. Residues: CASSLVASGLSTDTQYF.